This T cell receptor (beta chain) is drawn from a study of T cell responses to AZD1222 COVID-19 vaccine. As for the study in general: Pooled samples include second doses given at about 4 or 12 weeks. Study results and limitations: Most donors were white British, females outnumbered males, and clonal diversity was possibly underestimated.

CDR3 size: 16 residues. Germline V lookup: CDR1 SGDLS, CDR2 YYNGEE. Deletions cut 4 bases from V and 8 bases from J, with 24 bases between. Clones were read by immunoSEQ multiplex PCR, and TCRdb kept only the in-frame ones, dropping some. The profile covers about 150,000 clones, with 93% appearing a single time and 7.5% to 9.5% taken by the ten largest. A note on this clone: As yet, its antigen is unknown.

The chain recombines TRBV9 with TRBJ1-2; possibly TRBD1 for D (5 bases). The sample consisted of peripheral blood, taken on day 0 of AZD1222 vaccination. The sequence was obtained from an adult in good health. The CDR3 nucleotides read TGTGCCAGCAGCTCACCGGCCGGGGGGACTCAAGAGGGCTACACCTTC. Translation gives CASSSPAGGTQEGYTF.